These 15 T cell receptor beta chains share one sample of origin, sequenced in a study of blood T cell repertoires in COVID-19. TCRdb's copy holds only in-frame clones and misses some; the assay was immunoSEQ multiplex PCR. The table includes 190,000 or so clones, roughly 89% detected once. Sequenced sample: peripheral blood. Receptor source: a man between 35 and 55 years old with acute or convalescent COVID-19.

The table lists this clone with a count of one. The CDR3 loop is CASSLYRWDQGTETQYF. The CDR3 nucleotides read TGTGCCAGCAGTTTATATAGGTGGGATCAGGGGACAGAGACCCAGTACTTC. The chain combines TRBV28 with TRBJ2-5; D might be TRBD1 (6 bases). Trimming stripped 1 base from V and 4 bases from J, with 19 bases between. The CDR3 totals 17 residues. In germline, CDR1 is MDHEN, CDR2 SYDVKM.

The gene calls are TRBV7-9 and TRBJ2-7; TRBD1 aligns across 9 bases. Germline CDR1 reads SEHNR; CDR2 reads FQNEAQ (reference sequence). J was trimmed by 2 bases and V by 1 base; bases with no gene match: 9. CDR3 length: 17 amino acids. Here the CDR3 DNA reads TGTGCCAGCAGCTTAGTTGGCACAGGGGGCCTTCCCTACGAGCAGTACTTC. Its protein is CASSLVGTGGLPYEQYF.

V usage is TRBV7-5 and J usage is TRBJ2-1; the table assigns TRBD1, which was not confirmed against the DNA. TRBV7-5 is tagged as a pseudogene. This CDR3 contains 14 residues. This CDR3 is CARSSGQGRAQQFF. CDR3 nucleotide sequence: TGTGCCAGAAGCTCAGGACAGGGTCGGGCTCAGCAGTTCTTC.

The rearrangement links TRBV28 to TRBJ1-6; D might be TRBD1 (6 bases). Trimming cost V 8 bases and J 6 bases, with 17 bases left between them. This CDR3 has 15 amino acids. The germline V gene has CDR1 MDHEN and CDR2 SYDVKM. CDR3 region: CASRSTGFFNSPLHF. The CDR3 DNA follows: TGTGCCAGCCGGAGTACAGGGTTCTTTAATTCACCCCTCCACTTT.

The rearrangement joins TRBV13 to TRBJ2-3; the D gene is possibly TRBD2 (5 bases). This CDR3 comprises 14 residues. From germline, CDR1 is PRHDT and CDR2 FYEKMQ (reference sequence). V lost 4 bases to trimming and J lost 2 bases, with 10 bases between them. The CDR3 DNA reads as TGTGCCAGCAGCTCAAGGACTCTCACAGATACGCAGTATTTT. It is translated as CASSSRTLTDTQYF.

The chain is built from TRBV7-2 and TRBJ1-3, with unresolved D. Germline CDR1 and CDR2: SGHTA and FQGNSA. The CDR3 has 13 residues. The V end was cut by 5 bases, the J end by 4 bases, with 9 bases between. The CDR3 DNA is TGTGCCAGCAGCCCGTTCAGGGGAAACACCATATATTTT. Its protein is CASSPFRGNTIYF.

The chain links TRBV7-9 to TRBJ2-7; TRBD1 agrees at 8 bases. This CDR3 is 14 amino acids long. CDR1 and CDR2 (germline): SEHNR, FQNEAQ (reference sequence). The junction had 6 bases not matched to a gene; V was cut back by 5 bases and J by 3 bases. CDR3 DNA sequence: TGTGCCAGCAGCAGGGGACAGGTAAACTACGAGCAGTACTTC. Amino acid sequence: CASSRGQVNYEQYF.

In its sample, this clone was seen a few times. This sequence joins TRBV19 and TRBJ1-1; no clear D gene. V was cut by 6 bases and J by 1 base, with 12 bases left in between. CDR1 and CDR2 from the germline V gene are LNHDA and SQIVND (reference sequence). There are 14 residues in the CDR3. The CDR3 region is CASSGGQQNTEAFF. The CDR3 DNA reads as TGTGCCAGTAGCGGAGGGCAGCAGAACACTGAAGCTTTCTTT.

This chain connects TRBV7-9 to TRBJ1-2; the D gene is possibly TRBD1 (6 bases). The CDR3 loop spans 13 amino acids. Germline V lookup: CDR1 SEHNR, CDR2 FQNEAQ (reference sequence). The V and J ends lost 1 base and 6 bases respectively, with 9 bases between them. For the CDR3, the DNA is TGTGCCAGCAGCTTAGAGGCAGGGGATGGCTACACCTTC. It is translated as CASSLEAGDGYTF.

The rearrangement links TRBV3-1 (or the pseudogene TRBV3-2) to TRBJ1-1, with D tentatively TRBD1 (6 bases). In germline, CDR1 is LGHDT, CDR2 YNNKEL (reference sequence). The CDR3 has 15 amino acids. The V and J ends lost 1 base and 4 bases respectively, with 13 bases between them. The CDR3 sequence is CASSQGQGIGTEAFF. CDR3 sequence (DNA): TGTGCCAGCAGCCAAGGTCAGGGGATCGGCACTGAAGCTTTCTTT.

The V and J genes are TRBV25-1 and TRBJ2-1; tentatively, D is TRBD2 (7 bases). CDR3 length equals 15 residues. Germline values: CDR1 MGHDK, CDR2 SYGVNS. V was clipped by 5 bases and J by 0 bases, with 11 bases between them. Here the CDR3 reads CASSRAGASYNEQFF. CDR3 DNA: TGTGCCAGCAGTCGTGCGGGGGCCTCCTACAATGAGCAGTTCTTC.

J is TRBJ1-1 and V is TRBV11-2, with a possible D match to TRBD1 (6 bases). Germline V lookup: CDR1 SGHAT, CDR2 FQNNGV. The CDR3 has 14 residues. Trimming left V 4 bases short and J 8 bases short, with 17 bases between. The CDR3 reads CASSSNLGGGEAFF. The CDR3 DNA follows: TGTGCCAGCAGCTCCAATCTCGGGGGGGGCGAAGCTTTCTTT.

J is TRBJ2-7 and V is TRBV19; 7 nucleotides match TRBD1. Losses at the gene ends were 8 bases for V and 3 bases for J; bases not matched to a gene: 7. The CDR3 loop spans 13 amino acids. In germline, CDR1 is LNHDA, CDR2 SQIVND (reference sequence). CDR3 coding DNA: TGTGCCAGTTCTTACAGGGGAGTCTACGAGCAGTACTTC. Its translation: CASSYRGVYEQYF.

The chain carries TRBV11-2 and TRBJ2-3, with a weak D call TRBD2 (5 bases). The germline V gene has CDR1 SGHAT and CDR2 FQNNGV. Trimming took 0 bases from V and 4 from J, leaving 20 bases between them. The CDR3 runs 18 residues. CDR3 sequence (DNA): TGTGCCAGCAGCTTAGATCGGGGTCAGAGGAGGAGAGCAGATACGCAGTATTTT. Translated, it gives CASSLDRGQRRRADTQYF.

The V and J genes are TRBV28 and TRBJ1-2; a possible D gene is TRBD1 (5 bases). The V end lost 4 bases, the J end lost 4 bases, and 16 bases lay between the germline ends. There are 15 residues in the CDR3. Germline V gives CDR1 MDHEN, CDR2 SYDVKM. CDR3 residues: CASSSKPLGLYGYTF. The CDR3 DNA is TGTGCCAGCAGTTCTAAACCGCTGGGACTCTATGGCTACACCTTC.